A single sample gave rise to the 12 T cell receptor beta chains below, sequenced in a study of radiotherapy plus CTLA-4 blockade in lung cancer. Data came from immunoSEQ multiplex PCR; TCRdb stores just in-frame clones and leaves some out. Of more than 40,000 clones listed, roughly 90% were seen once; the top ten hold 7.8%. The specimen comprised peripheral blood, sampled from a patient treated with radiotherapy plus ipilimumab. Receptors were obtained from a human donor with non-small cell lung cancer whose response to radiotherapy plus ipilimumab could not be evaluated.

A few counts support this clone. The chain recombines TRBV18 with TRBJ2-7, with 9 bases identical to TRBD1. The V segment lost 3 bases and the J segment 1 base; nucleotides outside the gene matches: 1. The V gene's germline CDR1 is KGHSH and CDR2 LQKENI. This CDR3 comprises 14 residues. This chain's CDR3 is CASSPGTGSYEQYF. The CDR3 coding sequence is TGTGCCAGCTCACCCGGGACAGGGTCCTACGAGCAGTACTTC.

The chain employs TRBV5-8 and TRBJ2-3, with TRBD2 matching over 8 bases. Germline assignment: CDR1 SGHTS and CDR2 YDEGEE. V shed 6 bases, J shed 2 bases, and the junction held 5 bases outside the gene matches. This CDR3 is 14 amino acids long. The CDR3 sequence is CASTRGGPTDTQYF. CDR3 nucleotide sequence: TGTGCCAGCACCCGGGGGGGTCCCACAGATACGCAGTATTTT.

The rearrangement links TRBV2 to TRBJ1-5; D unresolved. Germline assignment: CDR1 SNHLY and CDR2 FYNNEI. The V end lost 5 bases, the J end lost 9 bases, and 8 bases lay between the germline ends. CDR3 length: 11 residues. The CDR3 reads CASSTAGPQHF. The DNA for the CDR3 is TGTGCCAGCAGTACCGCGGGGCCCCAGCATTTT.

The chain combines TRBV21-1 with TRBJ1-6; the table gives TRBD1 as D, unverified against the DNA. TRBV21-1 is a recognized pseudogene. The CDR3 contains 22 residues. CDR3 nucleotide sequence: TGTGCCAGCAGCAAACGGGACAGGGGCCCCCACCTCCTATCCCCGCGGAATTCACCCCTCCACTTT. It translates to CASSKRDRGPHLLSPRNSPLHF.

The rearrangement links TRBV5-4 to TRBJ2-3; TRBD2 agrees at 9 bases. Germline CDR1 SGHNT, CDR2 YYREEE (reference sequence). V shed 5 bases, J shed 5 bases, and the junction held 6 bases outside the gene matches. The CDR3 length is 14 residues. In nucleotides, the CDR3 is TGTGCCAGCAGTGGCGGGGGGGCCAAAGATACGCAGTATTTT. Residues: CASSGGGAKDTQYF.

There are a few counts of this clone. The chain employs TRBV18 and TRBJ2-5; D is undetermined. The germline gives CDR1 KGHSH, CDR2 LQKENI. The CDR3 has 13 residues. V lost 2 bases, J lost 4 bases, and 8 bases lay in between. For the CDR3, the DNA is TGTGCCAGCTCACCAAGACCAGGAGAGACCCAGTACTTC. Residues: CASSPRPGETQYF.

This chain links TRBV5-8 with TRBJ2-2; possible D gene TRBD2, 7 bases. This CDR3 spans 15 amino acids. CDR1 is SGHTS and CDR2 is YDEGEE in the germline V gene. Trimming cost V 8 bases and J 0 bases, with 14 bases left between them. The CDR3 DNA is TGTGCCAGTACCTGGGGGGGCTCGAACACCGGGGAGCTGTTTTTT. It is translated as CASTWGGSNTGELFF.

The CDR3 DNA is TGTGCCAGCAGACGGACAGGGAACACTGAAGCTTTCTTT. Its translation: CASRRTGNTEAFF. This chain connects TRBV7-6 to TRBJ1-1; 7 nucleotides align to TRBD1. After removal of 6 bases from V and 1 base from J, the junction contained 2 bases not matched to a gene. Germline-derived CDR1 and CDR2 are SGHVS and FNYEAQ. This CDR3 is built from 13 residues.

The V gene is TRBV10-2, the J gene TRBJ2-7, with 8 bases aligning to TRBD2. CDR3 size: 14 residues. The trim removed 9 bases at V and 5 bases at J, leaving 12 bases unmatched. CDR1 is WSHSY, CDR2 SAAADI, per germline. This CDR3 reads CASFNPGGRDEQYF. The CDR3 bases are TGCGCCAGTTTCAATCCGGGGGGGCGGGACGAGCAGTACTTC.

The chain employs TRBV29-1 and TRBJ2-5; 7 bases match TRBD1. This CDR3 comprises 13 residues. Germline V CDR1 and CDR2: SQVTM, ANQGSEA. V shed 6 bases, J shed 0 bases, and the junction held 4 bases outside the gene matches. The CDR3 bases are TGCAGCGTCAACAGGGGCCACCAAGAGACCCAGTACTTC. This translates into CSVNRGHQETQYF.

The chain recombines TRBV6-1 with TRBJ2-7; 9 nucleotides align to TRBD1. The trim removed 6 bases at V and 0 bases at J, leaving 6 bases unmatched. Germline CDR1 and CDR2: MNHNS and SASEGT. This CDR3 spans 15 amino acids. DNA of the CDR3: TGTGCCAGCAGCTTCTGGACAGGGGTCTCCTACGAGCAGTACTTC. It yields the protein CASSFWTGVSYEQYF.

This clone was seen only a few times. This chain joins TRBV10-3 and TRBJ1-1; 9 bases match TRBD1. Germline CDR1 ENHRY, CDR2 SYGVKD. V was pared by 7 bases and J by 0 bases, with 3 bases of the junction left unmatched. The CDR3 totals 14 residues. This chain's CDR3 is CAINDRGMNTEAFF. The CDR3 nucleotides read TGTGCCATCAATGACAGGGGGATGAACACTGAAGCTTTCTTT.